This is a list of T cell receptor beta chains from one sample in a study of identical twins. TCRdb reanalysed the 5' RACE reads using MiXCR and keeps one entry per CDR3 protein. The sample shows around 250,000 distinct CDR3 sequences, roughly 13% of them seen only once. These records were also assigned to another study, of yellow fever vaccine responses in identical twins.

Specimen: memory (CD45RO+) T cells sorted from blood. The receptors here all came from a woman younger than 30 in good health. Each CDR3 is given without its conserved first and last residue. The size entry is marked missing in some rows and otherwise reads once, few, many or a size class.

>TRBJ2-2|NA|TRBV6-1
ASNLQGSPNTGELF
>TRBJ2-7|NA|TRBV20-1
SVDTGTSGTYEQY
>TRBJ2-7|few|TRBV6-1
ASSEAQRSDYEQY
>TRBJ2-2|many|TRBV2
ASSVDTGELF
>TRBJ2-1|NA|TRBV5-1
ASSPERGFSSYNEQF
>TRBJ2-7|few|TRBV7-8
ASSLGAGGLDEQY
>TRBJ2-2|many|TRBV2
ASSAAGGGTGELF
>TRBJ1-2|many|TRBV14
ASSPQGYGYT
>TRBJ2-7|NA|TRBV20-1
SARDQRGSYEQY
>TRBJ1-4|NA|TRBV5-1
ASTRGKNEKLF
>TRBJ1-5|NA|TRBV12-3/TRBV12-4
ASSLGRSSNQPQH
>TRBJ2-7|NA|TRBV11-2
ASSDLQGSGLAAAYEQY
>TRBJ1-2|NA|TRBV27
ASSSTGQYGYT
>TRBJ2-2|NA|TRBV30
AWKYRGTDTGELF
>TRBJ2-6|NA|TRBV6-4
ASSRDSGANVLT
>TRBJ1-1|many|TRBV6-5
ASSYSILGVTEAF
>TRBJ2-7|NA|TRBV7-2
ASSLTSGPPYEQY
>TRBJ2-1|few|TRBV6-1
ASSPASGGYNEQF
>TRBJ2-3|NA|TRBV30
ACPGLAGGTDTQY
>TRBJ1-5|NA|TRBV27
ASRDRNSNQPQH
>TRBJ2-5|NA|TRBV2
ASRQGKRGETQY
>TRBJ2-1|NA|TRBV20-1
SARKARSSYNEQF
>TRBJ2-5|few|TRBV4-3
ASSQQTSAGGGETQY
>TRBJ1-2|few|TRBV5-1
ASSLFSQTHGYT
>TRBJ2-3|NA|TRBV5-5
ASSLLRGTGGTDTQY
>TRBJ2-1|few|TRBV5-1
ASRRTSGGASEQF
>TRBJ2-3|many|TRBV12-3/TRBV12-4
ASSQLTGKEDTQY
>TRBJ2-1|NA|TRBV7-9
ASSSGALYNEQF
>TRBJ2-1|NA|TRBV30
AWSVDSGRGNEQF
>TRBJ2-1|many|TRBV4-2
ASSQLAGGLNEQF
>TRBJ2-2|few|TRBV3-1
ASSQRSTGELF
>TRBJ1-1|NA|TRBV2
ASREVASAGEAF
>TRBJ2-1|NA|TRBV6-1
ASSIQGAPPYNEQF
>TRBJ2-1|many|TRBV7-9
ASSSTGTEQF
>TRBJ2-2|NA|TRBV7-9
ASSLEDRETGELF
>TRBJ2-7|NA|TRBV6-2/TRBV6-3
ASTPSSSYEQY
>TRBJ1-1|NA|TRBV20-1
SAARQGSNTEAF
>TRBJ2-2|NA|TRBV20-1
SARDQLGPGELF
>TRBJ2-5|NA|TRBV10-3
AISERTSGTGETQY
>TRBJ2-1|NA|TRBV6-1
ASSPGTTYNEQF
>TRBJ2-1|few|TRBV11-2
ASSLPGRDNEQF
>TRBJ2-5|many|TRBV29-1
SVARTGETQY
>TRBJ2-2|NA|TRBV6-5
ASSYEGTLNTGELF